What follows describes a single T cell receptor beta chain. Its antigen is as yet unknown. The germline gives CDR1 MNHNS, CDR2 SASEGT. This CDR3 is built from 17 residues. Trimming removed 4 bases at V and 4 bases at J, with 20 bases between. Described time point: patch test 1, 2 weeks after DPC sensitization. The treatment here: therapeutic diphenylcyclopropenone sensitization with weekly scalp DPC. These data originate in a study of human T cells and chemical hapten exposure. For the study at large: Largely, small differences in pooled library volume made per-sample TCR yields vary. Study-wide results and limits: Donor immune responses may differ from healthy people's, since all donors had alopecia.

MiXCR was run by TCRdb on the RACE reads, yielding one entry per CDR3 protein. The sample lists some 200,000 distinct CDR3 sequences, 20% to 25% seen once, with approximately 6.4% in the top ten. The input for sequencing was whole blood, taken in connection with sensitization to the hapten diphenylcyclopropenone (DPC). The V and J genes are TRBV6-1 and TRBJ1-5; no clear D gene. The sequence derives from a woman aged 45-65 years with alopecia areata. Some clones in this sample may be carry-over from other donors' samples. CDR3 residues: CASSGTSTGRGNQPQHF. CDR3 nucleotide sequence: TGTGCCAGCAGTGGCACCAGTACGGGCAGAGGTAATCAGCCCCAGCATTTT.